Listed here are 24 T cell receptor beta chains from one sample, sequenced in a study of OX40 agonist ivuxolimab in advanced cancers. The library was generated by the immunoSEQ multiplex PCR assay. The table was pulled from immuneACCESS by TCRdb, which kept in-frame rearrangements only. Such tables lose some clones; where checked, under half of the loss comes from unresolved V genes, and the rest has no known cause. The sample table records fewer than 70,000 clones; around 80% of these occur just once. The ten most abundant clones make up approximately 2% of the sample. The sample here was CD4+ or CD8+ T cells sorted from blood, taken in a trial of the OX40 agonist ivuxolimab. These receptors came from an adult with an advanced solid tumor such as melanoma, head and neck, liver or kidney cancer.

The rearrangement joins TRBV6-5 to TRBJ2-7; the D is unclear. Per germline, CDR1 MNHEY and CDR2 SVGAGI. V dropped 6 bases and J dropped 3 bases, with 12 bases sitting between them. CDR3 length: 13 amino acids. CDR3 nucleotide sequence: TGTGCCAGCAGCCCCTCCAGCTACTACGAGCAGTACTTC. Its translation: CASSPSSYYEQYF.

This sequence joins TRBV19 and TRBJ1-6; D ambiguous. Germline CDR1 and CDR2: LNHDA and SQIVND (reference sequence). Trimming stripped 6 bases from V and 7 bases from J, with 16 bases between. The CDR3 is made up of 15 amino acids. The CDR3 DNA reads TGTGCCAGTAGCCTCCGGCCACTGTCGAATTCACCCCTCCACTTT. It yields the protein CASSLRPLSNSPLHF.

The chain is built from TRBV7-3 and TRBJ2-3; tentatively, D is TRBD1 (5 bases). The ends were cut back, 0 bases at V and 5 bases at J, with 9 bases in the middle. This CDR3 has 14 amino acids. CDR1 and CDR2 (germline): SGHTA, FQGTGA. The CDR3 reads CASSLTGVVDTQYF. The CDR3 nucleotides are TGTGCCAGCAGCTTAACAGGGGTGGTAGATACGCAGTATTTT.

This chain connects TRBV29-1 to TRBJ1-2; D gene unclear. The germline V and J ends were trimmed by 1 base and 5 bases, with 17 bases remaining between them. Germline-derived CDR1 and CDR2 are SQVTM and ANQGSEA. The length of the CDR3 is 15 residues. The CDR3 region has the DNA TGCAGCGTTGAAGGAGCGCGCGGAGCGCGGTATGGCTACACCTTC. Translating gives CSVEGARGARYGYTF.

The chain combines TRBV28 with TRBJ1-1; D gene uncertain. Germline CDR1 MDHEN, CDR2 SYDVKM. The V and J ends lost 5 bases and 11 bases respectively, with 18 bases between them. The CDR3 runs to 13 residues. The CDR3 DNA sequence: TGTGCCAGCAGTCCCCCTGTCCTGGTTGGCGCTTTCTTT. Residues: CASSPPVLVGAFF.

In its sample, this clone was seen a few times. The genes are TRBV4-1 and TRBJ1-4, with D possibly TRBD1 on 6 matching bases. The V gene's germline CDR1 is MGHRA and CDR2 YSYEKL. V dropped 3 bases and J dropped 13 bases, with 24 bases sitting between them. The CDR3 runs 16 residues. For the CDR3, the DNA is TGCGCCAGCAGCCACCGAACCCAGGGGTTGCCTTCCAGACTGTTTTTT. Encoded protein: CASSHRTQGLPSRLFF.

This rearrangement joins TRBV29-1 to TRBJ2-1; maybe TRBD1 (6 bases). V was clipped by 7 bases and J by 6 bases, with 13 bases between them. The CDR3 loop spans 12 amino acids. The V gene's germline CDR1 is SQVTM and CDR2 ANQGSEA. CDR3 coding DNA: TGCAGCGCTCGAAGGGGGATCAATGAGCAGTTCTTC. Amino acids: CSARRGINEQFF.

The chain carries TRBV13 and TRBJ1-2, with unresolved D. V lost 5 bases and J lost 4, with 14 bases in between. CDR3 size: 14 residues. Per germline, CDR1 PRHDT and CDR2 FYEKMQ (reference sequence). DNA of the CDR3: TGTGCCAGCAGCACCAGAGGGAAACTCTATGGCTACACCTTC. Translating it yields CASSTRGKLYGYTF.

The rearrangement joins TRBV6-5 to TRBJ2-5; D uncertain. The V gene lost 0 bases and the J gene lost 2 bases, with 7 bases spanning the gap. CDR3 length: 14 amino acids. Looked up from germline, CDR1 is MNHEY and CDR2 is SVGAGI. The CDR3 DNA follows: TGTGCCAGCAGTTACTCGGAAGTGCAAGAGACCCAGTACTTC. It codes for CASSYSEVQETQYF.

This clone has just a few counts. The chain couples TRBV7-6 to TRBJ1-5; D uncertain. The CDR3 loop spans 13 amino acids. Trimming removed 5 bases at V and 1 base at J, with 6 bases between. The germline V gene has CDR1 SGHVS and CDR2 FNYEAQ. CDR3 amino acids: CASSLISNQPQHF. The CDR3 DNA sequence: TGTGCCAGCAGCCTCATAAGCAATCAGCCCCAGCATTTT.

This clone was seen just once. The genes are TRBV5-5 and TRBJ2-3; D is uncertain. This CDR3 contains 15 residues. Trimming stripped 0 bases from V and 1 base from J, with 9 bases between. Germline CDR1 and CDR2: SGHKS and YYEKEE (reference sequence). CDR3 in amino acids: CASSLGLSGTDTQYF. For the CDR3, the DNA is TGTGCCAGCAGCTTGGGGCTGTCAGGCACAGATACGCAGTATTTT.

The count of this clone is one. The V gene is TRBV20-1, the J gene TRBJ2-1; no clear D gene. With 6 bases removed from V and 9 bases from J, the gap between germline ends came to 12 bases. Germline CDR1 DFQATT, CDR2 SNEGSKA (reference sequence). The CDR3 sequence is 11 residues long. The CDR3, as DNA: TGCAGTGCGTCCTTATTTCTTGAGCAGTTCTTC. Protein: CSASLFLEQFF.

The chain links TRBV6-6 to TRBJ2-2; 8 nucleotides match TRBD2. CDR1 is MNHNY, CDR2 SVGAGI, per germline (reference sequence). J lost 6 bases, V lost 4 bases, and 7 bases had no gene match. The CDR3 spans 15 residues. CDR3 in DNA: TGTGCCAGCAGTTTCGCTGCGGGACTAGCCGGGGAGCTGTTTTTT. Translated: CASSFAAGLAGELFF.

J is TRBJ1-5 and V is TRBV6-1; D unclear. This CDR3 region has 14 residues. V was trimmed by 1 base and J by 7 bases, leaving 11 bases between them. Germline assignment: CDR1 MNHNS and CDR2 SASEGT. The CDR3 loop is CASSEGGNGQPQHF. The CDR3 nucleotides read TGTGCCAGCAGTGAAGGGGGTAATGGGCAGCCCCAGCATTTT.

The chain couples TRBV5-5 to TRBJ1-2, with D perhaps matching TRBD1 (5 bases). V dropped 4 bases and J dropped 4 bases, with 8 bases sitting between them. Germline V gene data show CDR1 as SGHKS and CDR2 as YYEKEE (reference sequence). The CDR3 runs to 12 residues. CDR3 DNA: TGTGCCAGCAGCGAGGGGTTCTATGGCTACACCTTC. It is translated as CASSEGFYGYTF.

The chain joins TRBV7-2 to TRBJ2-5, with D possibly TRBD2 on 5 matching bases. Germline assignment: CDR1 SGHTA and CDR2 FQGNSA. CDR3 length equals 15 residues. Deletions cut 0 bases from V and 7 bases from J, with 15 bases between. The CDR3, as DNA: TGTGCCAGCAGCTTAGCGCTCTCGACCCGGGGGACCCAGTACTTC. Residues: CASSLALSTRGTQYF.

In regard to this clone: Within the sample, other DNA sequences also encode this same CDR3. V usage is TRBV18 and J usage is TRBJ2-7; 9 positions agree with TRBD1. CDR3 length: 15 residues. J lost 2 bases, V lost 4 bases, and 6 bases had no gene match. Germline V gene sequence: CDR1 KGHSH, CDR2 LQKENI. CDR3 loop: CASSQPGQGTYEQYF. For the CDR3, the DNA is TGTGCCAGCTCACAGCCGGGACAGGGAACCTACGAGCAGTACTTC.

This clone has only a few counts. The gene calls are TRBV10-2 and TRBJ2-1; D is unresolved. Germline values: CDR1 WSHSY, CDR2 SAAADI. With 3 bases removed from V and 3 bases from J, the gap between germline ends came to 6 bases. CDR3 length equals 13 residues. CDR3 sequence reads: CASSDPGYNEQFF. The CDR3 bases are TGCGCCAGCAGTGACCCGGGCTACAATGAGCAGTTCTTC.

The chain carries TRBV5-5 and TRBJ2-7; 12 nucleotides align to TRBD2. CDR3 length equals 16 residues. Per germline, CDR1 SGHKS and CDR2 YYEKEE (reference sequence). The trim removed 3 bases at V and 4 bases at J, leaving 8 bases unmatched. The CDR3 DNA reads TGTGCCAGCAGCTCCAGGCTGACTAGCGGGAGTTACGAGCAGTACTTC. Amino acid sequence: CASSSRLTSGSYEQYF.

A single count supports this clone. CDR3 sequence reads: CASSQITGGTANYGYTF. The CDR3 region has the DNA TGTGCCAGCAGCCAAATCACAGGGGGGACAGCTAACTATGGCTACACCTTC. The chain links TRBV14 to TRBJ1-2, with TRBD1 matching 8 bases. V lost 2 bases and J lost 0; bases outside the gene matches: 8. Germline V CDR1 and CDR2: SGHDN, FVKESK. CDR3 size: 17 residues.

As to this clone: This CDR3 is also generated by other DNA sequences in the sample. The V and J genes are TRBV23-1 and TRBJ1-2, with 7 positions matching TRBD1. TRBV23-1 is flagged as an ORF with uncertain function. This CDR3 has 13 amino acids. With V trimmed by 8 bases and J by 3 bases, 6 bases remained unmatched. The CDR3 loop reads CASATGEDYGYTF. CDR3 nucleotides: TGCGCCAGCGCTACAGGGGAGGACTATGGCTACACCTTC.

The V gene is TRBV13, the J gene TRBJ2-1; TRBD2 matches 12 bases. Per the germline V gene, CDR1 is PRHDT and CDR2 is FYEKMQ (reference sequence). The CDR3 runs to 12 residues. Trimming took 5 bases from V and 13 from J; bases not matched to a gene: 3. The CDR3 region is CASSTGLAGQFF. CDR3 sequence (DNA): TGTGCCAGCAGCACCGGACTAGCGGGACAGTTCTTC.

The genes are TRBV2 and TRBJ1-5; the D gene is possibly TRBD1 (5 bases). Per germline, CDR1 SNHLY and CDR2 FYNNEI. The CDR3 contains 13 residues. The ends were cut back, 4 bases at V and 3 bases at J, with 7 bases in the middle. DNA of the CDR3: TGTGCCAGCAGTGCAGGGTACAATCAGCCCCAGCATTTT. This codes for CASSAGYNQPQHF.

This clone was seen a handful of times. This chain connects TRBV29-1 to TRBJ1-1; TRBD1 matches at 7 bases. V lost 6 bases, J lost 2 bases, and 6 bases stayed unmatched. CDR3 size: 13 residues. Looked up from germline, CDR1 is SQVTM and CDR2 is ANQGSEA. CDR3 sequence (DNA): TGCAGCGTGCAGAGGGGGCCAAACACTGAAGCTTTCTTT. Its translation: CSVQRGPNTEAFF.